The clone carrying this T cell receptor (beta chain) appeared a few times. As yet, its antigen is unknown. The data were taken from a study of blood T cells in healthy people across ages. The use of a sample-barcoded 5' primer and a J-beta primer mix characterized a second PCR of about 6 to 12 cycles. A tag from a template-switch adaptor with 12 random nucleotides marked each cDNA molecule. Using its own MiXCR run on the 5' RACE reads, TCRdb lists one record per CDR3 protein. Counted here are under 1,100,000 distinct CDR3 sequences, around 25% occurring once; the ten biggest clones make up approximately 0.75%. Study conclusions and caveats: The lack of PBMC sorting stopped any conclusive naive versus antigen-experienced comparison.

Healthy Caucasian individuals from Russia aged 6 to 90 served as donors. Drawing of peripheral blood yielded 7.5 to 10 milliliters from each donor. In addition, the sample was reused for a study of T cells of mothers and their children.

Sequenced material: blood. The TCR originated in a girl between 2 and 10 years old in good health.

CDR3 bases: TGCAGCGTTGAGCCGGAAACAGATACGCAGTATTTT. Translating it yields CSVEPETDTQYF. This chain uses TRBV29-1 with TRBJ2-3; no clear D. This CDR3 region has 12 residues. Trimming shortened V by 3 bases and J by 3 bases, and 7 bases separated the two germline ends. Per germline, CDR1 SQVTM and CDR2 ANQGSEA.